Each of the 8 T cell receptor beta chains below was sequenced from the same sample in a study of monozygotic twins with inflammatory bowel disease. TCRdb reprocessed the 5' RACE reads and reports one entry per CDR3 protein, with no DNA. The sample totals 140,000 to 150,000 distinct CDR3 sequences. Sequenced: blood. All receptors derive from a human donor with ulcerative colitis or Crohn's disease, or a healthy co-twin of an affected twin (not recorded which).

The chain has TRBV7-3 and TRBJ2-5; TCRdb's assignment of TRBD1 cannot be checked, as there is no DNA. CDR1 is SGHTA, CDR2 FQGTGA, per germline. The CDR3 covers 13 residues. The CDR3 here is CASSPGAQETQYF.

CDR3 sequence reads: CASRPSGSYEQYF. The chain combines TRBV27 with TRBJ2-7; TCRdb designates TRBD2, a call that cannot be tested without DNA. The germline V gene encodes CDR1 MNHEY and CDR2 SMNVEV (reference sequence). The CDR3 has 13 amino acids.

V and J are TRBV4-2 and TRBJ2-4; lacking DNA, the TRBD2 call made by TCRdb goes unchecked. CDR1 and CDR2 from the germline V gene are LGHNA and YNFKEQ. The length of the CDR3 is 18 residues. The CDR3: CASSPGTSGRMREGIQYF.

This sequence joins TRBV24-1 and TRBJ2-7; the D gene TCRdb calls, TRBD2, cannot be checked with no DNA. This CDR3 is 14 amino acids long. CDR1 and CDR2 (germline): KGHDR, SFDVKD. This CDR3 is CATAGGTRWNEQYF.

This chain uses TRBV4-1 with TRBJ2-2. This CDR3 contains 14 residues. The V gene's germline CDR1 is MGHRA and CDR2 YSYEKL. The CDR3 protein is CASSQLYYTGELFF.

The V and J genes are TRBV9 and TRBJ1-2; there is no DNA to check the TCRdb D call of TRBD1. The CDR3 extends over 15 amino acids. Germline V lookup: CDR1 SGDLS, CDR2 YYNGEE. This chain's CDR3 is CASSVTRQGNYGYTF.

The chain joins TRBV11-3 to TRBJ2-1; the TCRdb call, TRBD2, lacks DNA for checking. CDR3 size: 16 residues. Germline CDR1 is SGHNT and CDR2 is YENEEA. CDR3 residues: CASSLDVVASDNEQFF.

V and J are TRBV12-3 or TRBV12-4 and TRBJ2-3. The CDR3 covers 14 residues. The chain's CDR3 is CASSILRGTDTQYF.